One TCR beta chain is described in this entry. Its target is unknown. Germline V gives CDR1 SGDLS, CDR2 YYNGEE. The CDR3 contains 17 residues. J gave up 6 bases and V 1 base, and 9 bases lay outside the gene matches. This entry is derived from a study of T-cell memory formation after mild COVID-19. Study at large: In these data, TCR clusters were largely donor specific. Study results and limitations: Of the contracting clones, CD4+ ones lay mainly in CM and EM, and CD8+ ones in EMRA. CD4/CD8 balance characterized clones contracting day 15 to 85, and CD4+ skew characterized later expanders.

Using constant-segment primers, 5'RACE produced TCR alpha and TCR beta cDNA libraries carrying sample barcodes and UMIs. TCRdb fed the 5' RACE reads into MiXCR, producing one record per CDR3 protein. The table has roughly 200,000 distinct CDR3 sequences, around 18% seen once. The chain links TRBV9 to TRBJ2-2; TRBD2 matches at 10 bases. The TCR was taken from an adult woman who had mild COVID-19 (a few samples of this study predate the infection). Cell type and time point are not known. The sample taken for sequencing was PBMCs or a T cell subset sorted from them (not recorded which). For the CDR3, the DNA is TGTGCCAGCAGCGTATCGGAGCGGGGGGGCCTGGCCGGGGAGCTGTTTTTT. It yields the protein CASSVSERGGLAGELFF.